The 10 T cell receptor beta chains below were found in one sample sequenced in a study of blood T cell repertoires in COVID-19. This table comes from immunoSEQ multiplex PCR, and its TCRdb copy is limited to in-frame clones, with some not included. The repertoire holds around 380,000 clones, with 81% as singletons. Sequenced material: peripheral blood. The receptors derive from a human donor with acute or convalescent COVID-19. The donor label of this sample is uncertain.

The chain combines TRBV15 with TRBJ1-1, with D maybe TRBD1 (6 bases). The CDR3 has 13 amino acids. V was trimmed by 5 bases and J by 5 bases, leaving 12 bases between them. The V gene's germline CDR1 is LNHNV and CDR2 YYDKDF (reference sequence). This CDR3 is CATSHTGNTEAFF. DNA for the CDR3: TGTGCCACCAGCCATACAGGGAATACTGAAGCTTTCTTT.

The chain combines TRBV27 with TRBJ1-6; D may be TRBD1 (6 bases). V was clipped by 6 bases and J by 7 bases, with 19 bases between them. The germline V gene encodes CDR1 MNHEY and CDR2 SMNVEV (reference sequence). The CDR3 contains 16 residues. The CDR3 loop is CASRPDVGARNSPLHF. For the CDR3, the DNA is TGTGCCAGCAGACCCGACGTGGGGGCGCGGAATTCACCCCTCCACTTT.

The chain has TRBV18 and TRBJ2-1; possible D gene TRBD2, 5 bases. Trimming took off 3 bases at V and 4 bases at J, with 10 bases between the two ends. The CDR3 sequence is 14 residues long. The V gene's germline CDR1 is KGHSH and CDR2 LQKENI. The CDR3 bases are TGTGCCAGCTCACCTCAAGGAGGATACAATGAGCAGTTCTTC. Translated: CASSPQGGYNEQFF.

The chain recombines TRBV9 with TRBJ1-1; D ambiguous. Trimming left V 3 bases short and J 1 base short, with 7 bases between. The germline CDR1 and CDR2 sequences are SGDLS and YYNGEE. The CDR3 length is 13 residues. Written as DNA, the CDR3 is TGTGCCAGCAGCGAAAACAGGAACACTGAAGCTTTCTTT. This encodes CASSENRNTEAFF.

The chain is built from TRBV10-3 and TRBJ1-1, with 8 bases lining up with TRBD1. V was clipped by 6 bases and J by 1 base; unmatched bases: 4. This CDR3 region has 14 residues. Germline values: CDR1 ENHRY, CDR2 SYGVKD. Here the CDR3 reads CAISRDRSNTEAFF. The CDR3 region has the DNA TGTGCCATCAGCCGGGACAGGTCGAACACTGAAGCTTTCTTT.

This chain connects TRBV30 to TRBJ2-7; 7 nucleotides align to TRBD1. In germline, CDR1 is GTSNPN, CDR2 SVGIG (reference sequence). V dropped 1 base and J dropped 2; count of bases not matched to a gene: 5. The CDR3 contains 14 residues. The CDR3 region is CAWSEGAGPYEQYF. CDR3 DNA sequence: TGTGCCTGGAGTGAGGGGGCGGGTCCCTACGAGCAGTACTTC.

V usage is TRBV27 and J usage is TRBJ1-6, with 7 bases lining up with TRBD1. The germline gives CDR1 MNHEY, CDR2 SMNVEV (reference sequence). Losses at the gene ends were 8 bases for V and 1 base for J; bases not matched to a gene: 2. The CDR3 totals 14 residues. CDR3 sequence: CASGTVSYNSPLHF. CDR3 nucleotide sequence: TGTGCCAGCGGGACAGTTTCCTATAATTCACCCCTCCACTTT.

This clone was counted a few times. V is TRBV29-1 and J is TRBJ2-1, with D possibly matching TRBD1 (6 bases). This CDR3 contains 14 residues. The germline V and J ends were trimmed by 6 bases and 3 bases, with 15 bases remaining between them. Germline V gene lookup returns CDR1 SQVTM and CDR2 ANQGSEA. The DNA of the CDR3 is TGCAGCGTGGGGGCAGGATTCGTCTACAATGAGCAGTTCTTC. It is translated as CSVGAGFVYNEQFF.

The rearrangement joins TRBV23-1 to TRBJ1-4, with 10 positions matching TRBD1. TRBV23-1 is an ORF, with its function uncertain. CDR3 length: 16 residues. Trimming at V came to 3 bases and at J to 5 bases, leaving 6 bases not matched to a gene. CDR3 loop: CASSHPGTGVNEKLFF. CDR3 nucleotide sequence: TGCGCCAGCAGTCATCCCGGGACAGGGGTAAATGAAAAACTGTTTTTT.

The genes are TRBV28 and TRBJ2-3; 8 bases agree with TRBD2. Germline V gene data show CDR1 as MDHEN and CDR2 as SYDVKM. J was trimmed by 2 bases and V by 5 bases; bases with no gene match: 6. This CDR3 comprises 15 residues. The CDR3 spells CASSPRTSPTDTQYF. CDR3 DNA sequence: TGTGCCAGCAGTCCTAGGACTAGCCCCACAGATACGCAGTATTTT.